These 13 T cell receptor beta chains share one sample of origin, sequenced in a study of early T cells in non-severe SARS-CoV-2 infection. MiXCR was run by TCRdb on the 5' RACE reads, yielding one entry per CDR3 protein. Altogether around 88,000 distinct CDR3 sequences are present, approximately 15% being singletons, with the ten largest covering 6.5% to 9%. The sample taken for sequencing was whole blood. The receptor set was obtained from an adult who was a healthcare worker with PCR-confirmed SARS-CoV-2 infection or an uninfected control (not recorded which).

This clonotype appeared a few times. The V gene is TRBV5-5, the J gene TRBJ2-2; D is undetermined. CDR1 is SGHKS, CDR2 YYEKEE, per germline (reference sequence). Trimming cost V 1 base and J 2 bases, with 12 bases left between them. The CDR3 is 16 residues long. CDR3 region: CASSLRPVTNTGELFF. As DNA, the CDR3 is TGTGCCAGCAGCTTGCGGCCAGTTACAAACACCGGGGAGCTGTTTTTT.

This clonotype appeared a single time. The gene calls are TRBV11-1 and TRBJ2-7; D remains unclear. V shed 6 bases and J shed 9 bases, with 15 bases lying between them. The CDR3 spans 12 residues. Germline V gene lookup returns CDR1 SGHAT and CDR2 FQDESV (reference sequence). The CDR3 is CASRASGFPQYF. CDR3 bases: TGTGCCAGCAGAGCCTCCGGGTTTCCGCAGTACTTC.

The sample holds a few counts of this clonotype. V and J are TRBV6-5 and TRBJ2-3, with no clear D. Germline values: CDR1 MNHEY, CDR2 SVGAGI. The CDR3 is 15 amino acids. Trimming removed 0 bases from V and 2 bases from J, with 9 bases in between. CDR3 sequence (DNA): TGTGCCAGCAGTTACTCATTAGATTACACAGATACGCAGTATTTT. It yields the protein CASSYSLDYTDTQYF.

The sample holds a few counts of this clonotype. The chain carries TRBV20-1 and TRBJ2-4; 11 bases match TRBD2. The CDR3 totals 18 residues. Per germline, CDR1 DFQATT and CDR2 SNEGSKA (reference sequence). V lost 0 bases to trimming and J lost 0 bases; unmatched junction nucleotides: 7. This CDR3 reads CSARDSSGRLLAKNIQYF. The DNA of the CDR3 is TGCAGTGCTAGAGACTCTAGCGGGAGGTTGTTAGCCAAAAACATTCAGTACTTC.

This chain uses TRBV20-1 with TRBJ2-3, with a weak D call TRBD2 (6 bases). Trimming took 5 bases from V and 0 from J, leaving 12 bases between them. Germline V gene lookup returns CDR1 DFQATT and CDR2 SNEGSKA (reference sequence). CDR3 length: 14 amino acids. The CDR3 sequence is CSAAGTPSTDTQYF. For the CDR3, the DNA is TGCAGTGCTGCCGGGACTCCTAGCACAGATACGCAGTATTTT.

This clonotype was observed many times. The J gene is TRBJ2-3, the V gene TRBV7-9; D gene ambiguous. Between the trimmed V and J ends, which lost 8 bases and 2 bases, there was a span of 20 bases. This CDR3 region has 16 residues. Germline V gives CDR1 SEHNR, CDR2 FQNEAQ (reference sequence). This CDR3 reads CASGNGASRFTDTQYF. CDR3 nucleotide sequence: TGTGCCAGCGGAAATGGAGCCTCTAGGTTCACAGATACGCAGTATTTT.

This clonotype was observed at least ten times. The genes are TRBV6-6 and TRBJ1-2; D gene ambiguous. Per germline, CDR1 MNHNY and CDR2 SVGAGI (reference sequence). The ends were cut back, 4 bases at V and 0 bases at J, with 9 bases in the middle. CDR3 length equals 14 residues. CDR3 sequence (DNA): TGTGCCAGCAGTTTTTTAGGATCTAACTATGGCTACACCTTC. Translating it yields CASSFLGSNYGYTF.

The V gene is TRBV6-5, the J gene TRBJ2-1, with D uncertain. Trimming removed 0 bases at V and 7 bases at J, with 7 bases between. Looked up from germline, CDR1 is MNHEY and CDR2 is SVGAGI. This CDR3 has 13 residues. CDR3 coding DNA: TGTGCCAGCAGTTACTCGGCATCGAATGAGCAGTTCTTC. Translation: CASSYSASNEQFF.

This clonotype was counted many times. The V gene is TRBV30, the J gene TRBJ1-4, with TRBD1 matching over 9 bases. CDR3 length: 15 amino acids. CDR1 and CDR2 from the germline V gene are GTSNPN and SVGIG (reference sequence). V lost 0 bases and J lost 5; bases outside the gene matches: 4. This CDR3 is CAWSVDRGRNEKLFF. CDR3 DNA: TGTGCCTGGAGTGTGGACAGGGGCCGAAATGAAAAACTGTTTTTT.

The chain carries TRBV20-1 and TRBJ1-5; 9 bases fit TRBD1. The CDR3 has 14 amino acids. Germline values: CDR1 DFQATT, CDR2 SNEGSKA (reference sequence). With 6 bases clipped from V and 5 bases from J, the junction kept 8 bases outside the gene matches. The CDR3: CSATEDRGYQPQHF. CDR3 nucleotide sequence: TGCAGTGCAACGGAAGACAGGGGGTATCAGCCCCAGCATTTT.

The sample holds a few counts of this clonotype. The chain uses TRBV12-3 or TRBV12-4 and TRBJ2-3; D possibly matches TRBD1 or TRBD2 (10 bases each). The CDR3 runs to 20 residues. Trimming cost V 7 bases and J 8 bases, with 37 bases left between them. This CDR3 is CASTPGQGIRTSGRGSTQYF. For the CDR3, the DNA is TGTGCCAGCACTCCGGGACAGGGGATAAGGACTAGCGGCCGGGGGAGTACGCAGTATTTT.

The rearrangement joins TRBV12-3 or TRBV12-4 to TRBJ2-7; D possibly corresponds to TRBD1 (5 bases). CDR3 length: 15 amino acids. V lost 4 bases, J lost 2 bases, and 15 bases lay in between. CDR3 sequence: CASSWGQNRAYEQYF. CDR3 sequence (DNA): TGTGCCAGCAGTTGGGGCCAAAATAGAGCCTACGAGCAGTACTTC.

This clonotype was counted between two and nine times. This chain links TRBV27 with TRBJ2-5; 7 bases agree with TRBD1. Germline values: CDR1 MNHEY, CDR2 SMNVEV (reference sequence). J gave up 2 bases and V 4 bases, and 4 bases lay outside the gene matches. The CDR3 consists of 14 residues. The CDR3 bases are TGTGCCAGCAGTTACCGGGACAGACAAGAGACCCAGTACTTC. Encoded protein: CASSYRDRQETQYF.